This T cell receptor beta chain stems from a study of response to subunit inactivated influenza vaccine. The study, taken as a whole, reports: It was suggested by the authors that few new T cells are recruited by each seasonal influenza vaccination.

TCRdb used MiXCR to reprocess the RT-PCR reads, holding one entry per CDR3 protein. Among 710,000 or so distinct CDR3 sequences listed, roughly 14% were seen once. Trimming stripped 0 bases from V and 6 bases from J, with 9 bases between. The CDR3 is 13 amino acids. Germline-derived CDR1 and CDR2 are GTSNPN and SVGIG (reference sequence). This clonotype was seen a few times. What it recognizes is unknown. The clonotype comes from a man aged 50-60 years who received an inactivated influenza vaccine. This specimen was PBMCs from blood, taken about 11 days after vaccination. The chain combines TRBV30 with TRBJ1-5, with unresolved D. The CDR3 coding sequence is TGTGCCTGGAGTGTACATGGCTTTCAGCCCCAGCATTTT. This translates into CAWSVHGFQPQHF. The variable domain in full, with the rest retrieved from reference TRBV30 and TRBJ1-5, is SQTIHQWPATLVQPVGSPLSLECTVEGTSNPNLYWYRQAAGRGLQLLFYSVGIGQISSEVPQNLSASRPQDRQFILSSKKLLLSDSGFYLCAWSVHGFQPQHFGDGTRLSIL.